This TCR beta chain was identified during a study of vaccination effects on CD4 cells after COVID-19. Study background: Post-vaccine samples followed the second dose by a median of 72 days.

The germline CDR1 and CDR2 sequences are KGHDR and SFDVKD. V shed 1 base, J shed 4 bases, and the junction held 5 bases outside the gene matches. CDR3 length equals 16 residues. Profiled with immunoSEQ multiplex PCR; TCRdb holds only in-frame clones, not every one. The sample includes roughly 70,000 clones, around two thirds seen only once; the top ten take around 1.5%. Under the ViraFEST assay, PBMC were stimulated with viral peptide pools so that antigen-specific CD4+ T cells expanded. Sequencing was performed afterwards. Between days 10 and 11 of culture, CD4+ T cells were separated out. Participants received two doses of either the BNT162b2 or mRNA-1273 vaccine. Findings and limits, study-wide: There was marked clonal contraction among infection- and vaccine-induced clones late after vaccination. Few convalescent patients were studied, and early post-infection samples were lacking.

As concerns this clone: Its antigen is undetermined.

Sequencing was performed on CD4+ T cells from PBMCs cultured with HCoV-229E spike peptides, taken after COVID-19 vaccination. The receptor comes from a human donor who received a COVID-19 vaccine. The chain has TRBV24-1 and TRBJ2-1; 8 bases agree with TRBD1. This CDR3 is CATSDLGQGAYNEQFF. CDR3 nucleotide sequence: TGTGCCACCAGTGATTTAGGGCAGGGGGCTTACAATGAGCAGTTCTTC.